These 24 T cell receptor beta chains originate from one sample sequenced in a study of blood T cell repertoires in COVID-19. The protocol was immunoSEQ multiplex PCR, while the TCRdb copy is restricted to in-frame clones and leaves out a portion. This table has some 180,000 clones, around 80% appearing once. The sequenced sample consisted of PBMCs or T cells enriched from blood (not recorded which). These receptors were obtained from a man in his fifties or sixties who had been exposed to COVID-19.

In this sample, this clone turned up once. V usage is TRBV10-3 and J usage is TRBJ2-7, with D uncertain. V was trimmed by 0 bases and J by 6 bases, leaving 18 bases between them. There are 16 residues in the CDR3. The germline CDR1 and CDR2 sequences are ENHRY and SYGVKD. DNA for the CDR3: TGTGCCATCAGTGAGTCGATGGGCAGCCACCTCCCCGAGCAGTACTTC. Translated: CAISESMGSHLPEQYF.

The V gene is TRBV6-5, the J gene TRBJ1-2, with 7 bases that match TRBD1. With 6 bases clipped from V and 4 bases from J, the junction kept 8 bases outside the gene matches. Germline V gene data show CDR1 as MNHEY and CDR2 as SVGAGI. The CDR3 consists of 14 residues. The CDR3 is CASRSTGQLYGYTF. The CDR3 DNA reads as TGTGCCAGCAGGTCCACGGGACAGCTCTATGGCTACACCTTC.

This rearrangement joins TRBV27 to TRBJ2-7; 8 nucleotides agree with TRBD1. With 6 bases clipped from V and 2 bases from J, the junction kept 3 bases outside the gene matches. The CDR3 totals 13 residues. CDR1 MNHEY and CDR2 SMNVEV come from the germline V gene (reference sequence). The CDR3 is CASSRGQAYEQYF. The CDR3 DNA sequence: TGTGCCAGCAGCCGGGGACAGGCCTACGAGCAGTACTTC.

The V gene is TRBV6-5, the J gene TRBJ2-5, with 7 bases matching TRBD1. J was trimmed by 5 bases and V by 7 bases; bases with no gene match: 13. The CDR3 spans 15 residues. Germline lookup yields CDR1 MNHEY and CDR2 SVGAGI. CDR3 bases: TGTGCCAGCAACCCTCGGACAGGATCTGCGGAGACCCAGTACTTC. Translating gives CASNPRTGSAETQYF.

The rearrangement joins TRBV28 to TRBJ2-3; 12 bases line up with TRBD2. Germline loops: CDR1 MDHEN, CDR2 SYDVKM. The CDR3 consists of 15 residues. The trim removed 5 bases at V and 6 bases at J, leaving 6 bases unmatched. DNA of the CDR3: TGTGCCAGCAGTCCACTAGCGGGAGGTTGGGATACGCAGTATTTT. Protein product: CASSPLAGGWDTQYF.

The chain recombines TRBV15 with TRBJ1-3; D may be TRBD1 (5 bases). The germline CDR1 and CDR2 sequences are LNHNV and YYDKDF (reference sequence). CDR3 length equals 16 residues. V was trimmed by 0 bases and J by 4 bases, leaving 13 bases between them. CDR3 DNA: TGTGCCACCAGCAGAGATCACAGGCAGGCCGGAAACACCATATATTTT. Its translation is CATSRDHRQAGNTIYF.

The J gene is TRBJ2-7, the V gene TRBV10-3; 9 nucleotides line up with TRBD1. CDR1 is ENHRY and CDR2 is SYGVKD in the germline V gene. This CDR3 region has 13 residues. The trim removed 8 bases at V and 0 bases at J, leaving 2 bases unmatched. For the CDR3, the DNA is TGTGCCATCGGGACAGGGAGCTCCTACGAGCAGTACTTC. Translated, it gives CAIGTGSSYEQYF.

This clone has a single count. The CDR3 DNA sequence: TGTGCCAGCAGTTTCGGGAGGAATCAGCCCCAGCATTTT. Translation: CASSFGRNQPQHF. This chain connects TRBV27 to TRBJ1-5; no definite D call. Germline-derived CDR1 and CDR2 are MNHEY and SMNVEV (reference sequence). The V and J ends lost 3 bases and 4 bases respectively, with 7 bases between them. The CDR3 spans 13 residues.

The genes are TRBV7-7 and TRBJ2-3; 9 bases match TRBD2. The CDR3 contains 16 residues. V gave up 5 bases and J gave up 10 bases; unmatched junction bases: 16. Germline V gene lookup returns CDR1 SSHAT and CDR2 FNYEAQ (reference sequence). CDR3 nucleotides: TGTGCCAGCAGCCCACTTATGAGTAGCGGGAGTATGGCGCAGTATTTT. Translating it yields CASSPLMSSGSMAQYF.

This clone turned up a few times. The chain employs TRBV27 and TRBJ2-1; 8 bases match TRBD1. Unmatched junction bases numbered 7, after V lost 5 bases and J lost 1 base. The CDR3 extends over 16 amino acids. Germline V gene lookup returns CDR1 MNHEY and CDR2 SMNVEV (reference sequence). CDR3 nucleotide sequence: TGTGCCAGCAGTCCCTACGGGACAGGATCCTACAATGAGCAGTTCTTC. Amino acid sequence: CASSPYGTGSYNEQFF.

The chain joins TRBV4-3 to TRBJ2-5; TRBD2 is a possible D gene (5 bases). From germline, CDR1 is LGHNA and CDR2 YSLEER. V was clipped by 1 base and J by 4 bases, with 13 bases between them. The CDR3 spans 15 residues. The CDR3 DNA follows: TGCGCCAGCAGCCAAGGACCCCGGGCGGGAGAGACCCAGTACTTC. Its translation: CASSQGPRAGETQYF.

V gene TRBV27 combines with J gene TRBJ2-1; 11 bases align to TRBD2. The length of the CDR3 is 19 residues. V lost 6 bases and J lost 0; bases outside the gene matches: 13. Germline V gene lookup returns CDR1 MNHEY and CDR2 SMNVEV (reference sequence). The CDR3 DNA reads TGTGCCAGCAGGACTGCAGGACTAGCGGGCCTGAGCTCCTACAATGAGCAGTTCTTC. It yields the protein CASRTAGLAGLSSYNEQFF.

This clone was counted between two and nine times. V gene TRBV3-1 (or the pseudogene TRBV3-2) combines with J gene TRBJ2-7, with 13 bases lining up with TRBD2. J was trimmed by 4 bases and V by 3 bases; bases with no gene match: 9. There are 17 residues in the CDR3. In germline, CDR1 is LGHDT, CDR2 YNNKEL (reference sequence). The DNA of the CDR3 is TGTGCCAGCAGCCAGCCCGGAGGACTAGCGGGAGTATACGAGCAGTACTTC. Its protein is CASSQPGGLAGVYEQYF.

The V and J genes are TRBV27 and TRBJ1-4; the match to TRBD1 covers 11 bases. V was clipped by 6 bases and J by 8 bases; unmatched bases: 8. CDR1 and CDR2 from the germline V gene are MNHEY and SMNVEV (reference sequence). The CDR3 is 15 amino acids. The CDR3 protein is CASSQDRGRREKLFF. CDR3 nucleotides: TGTGCCAGCAGCCAGGACAGGGGGCGTAGGGAAAAACTGTTTTTT.

The J gene is TRBJ2-2, the V gene TRBV19, with TRBD2 matching 10 bases. CDR1 is LNHDA and CDR2 is SQIVND in the germline V gene (reference sequence). This CDR3 region has 16 residues. Trimming removed 8 bases from V and 1 base from J; junction bases left unmatched: 7. The CDR3, as DNA: TGTGCCAGTGGGGTTTTAGCGGGAGGGAACACCGGGGAGCTGTTTTTT. This gives the protein CASGVLAGGNTGELFF. The complete variable domain, with remaining parts taken from reference TRBV19 and TRBJ2-2, reads DGGITQSPKYLFRKEGQNVTLSCEQNLNHDAMYWYRQDPGQGLRLIYYSQIVNDFQKGDIAEGYSVSREKKESFPLTVTSAQKNPTAFYLCASGVLAGGNTGELFFGEGSRLTVL.

The V call is TRBV2, the J call TRBJ1-6; the D gene is possibly TRBD1 (5 bases). Trimming stripped 3 bases from V and 4 bases from J, with 10 bases between. Looked up from germline, CDR1 is SNHLY and CDR2 is FYNNEI. This CDR3 is built from 15 residues. Written as DNA, the CDR3 is TGTGCCAGCAGTGACACTGACAGATATAATTCACCCCTCCACTTT. Amino acid sequence: CASSDTDRYNSPLHF.

The chain couples TRBV25-1 to TRBJ1-4; D gene uncertain. In germline, CDR1 is MGHDK, CDR2 SYGVNS. Trimming stripped 8 bases from V and 0 bases from J, with 16 bases between. This CDR3 has 16 residues. The CDR3 DNA sequence: TGTGCCAGCTCTGCACCCGGGATCACAACTAATGAAAAACTGTTTTTT. Its translation is CASSAPGITTNEKLFF.

Only a few counts were recorded for this clone. This rearrangement joins TRBV6-1 to TRBJ1-6, with TRBD1 matching over 11 bases. Trimming at V came to 3 bases and at J to 6 bases, leaving 4 bases not matched to a gene. Germline V gene lookup returns CDR1 MNHNS and CDR2 SASEGT. The CDR3 is made up of 16 amino acids. The CDR3, as DNA: TGTGCCAGCAGTGACCTCGGACAGGGGGCTAATTCACCCCTCCACTTT. Translation: CASSDLGQGANSPLHF.

This chain links TRBV9 with TRBJ1-5; 11 bases are a match to TRBD1. J gave up 7 bases and V 0 bases, and 3 bases lay outside the gene matches. Per the germline V gene, CDR1 is SGDLS and CDR2 is YYNGEE. The CDR3 consists of 15 residues. This chain's CDR3 is CASSVGGTGGQPQHF. CDR3 DNA: TGTGCCAGCAGCGTAGGTGGGACAGGGGGACAGCCCCAGCATTTT.

There are a few counts of this clone. The chain is built from TRBV30 and TRBJ1-1, with TRBD1 as a possible D gene (5 bases). CDR3 length equals 15 residues. CDR1 GTSNPN and CDR2 SVGIG come from the germline V gene (reference sequence). Trimming took 3 bases from V and 2 from J, leaving 16 bases between them. The CDR3 sequence: CAWRAVGHGNTEAFF. The DNA for the CDR3 is TGTGCCTGGAGGGCCGTAGGACATGGAAACACTGAAGCTTTCTTT. Complete variable domain (other parts from reference TRBV30 and TRBJ1-1): SQTIHQWPATLVQPVGSPLSLECTVEGTSNPNLYWYRQAAGRGLQLLFYSVGIGQISSEVPQNLSASRPQDRQFILSSKKLLLSDSGFYLCAWRAVGHGNTEAFFGQGTRLTVV.

This clone was seen once. The chain couples TRBV21-1 to TRBJ2-2; the table's D call of TRBD2 was not tested on the DNA. TRBV21-1 is shown as a pseudogene. The CDR3 runs to 15 residues. The CDR3 protein is CASTPELAGGRGAVF. The CDR3 DNA reads TGTGCCAGCACCCCAGAACTAGCGGGAGGGCGGGGAGCTGTTTTT.

This chain uses TRBV9 with TRBJ1-2; 9 nucleotides align to TRBD1. Germline V gene lookup returns CDR1 SGDLS and CDR2 YYNGEE. The V segment lost 0 bases and the J segment 3 bases; nucleotides outside the gene matches: 3. This CDR3 has 15 amino acids. This CDR3 is CASSVAGTGYYGYTF. The CDR3 bases are TGTGCCAGCAGCGTAGCCGGGACAGGGTACTATGGCTACACCTTC.

V and J are TRBV7-9 and TRBJ1-3; 7 bases align to TRBD1. Trimming removed 4 bases from V and 4 bases from J; junction bases left unmatched: 4. This CDR3 has 14 amino acids. The germline gives CDR1 SEHNR, CDR2 FQNEAQ (reference sequence). The CDR3 here is CASSSTGRGNTIYF. In DNA form, the CDR3 reads TGTGCCAGCAGCTCGACAGGGAGGGGAAACACCATATATTTT.

This clone was detected only once. The V and J genes are TRBV5-1 and TRBJ2-1; D is uncertain. Trimming took off 3 bases at V and 3 bases at J, with 10 bases between the two ends. The germline gives CDR1 SGHRS, CDR2 YFSETQ. The CDR3 runs 14 residues. CDR3 coding DNA: TGCGCCAGCAGCTCCTTGACTCGCTACAATGAGCAGTTCTTC. Amino acid sequence: CASSSLTRYNEQFF.